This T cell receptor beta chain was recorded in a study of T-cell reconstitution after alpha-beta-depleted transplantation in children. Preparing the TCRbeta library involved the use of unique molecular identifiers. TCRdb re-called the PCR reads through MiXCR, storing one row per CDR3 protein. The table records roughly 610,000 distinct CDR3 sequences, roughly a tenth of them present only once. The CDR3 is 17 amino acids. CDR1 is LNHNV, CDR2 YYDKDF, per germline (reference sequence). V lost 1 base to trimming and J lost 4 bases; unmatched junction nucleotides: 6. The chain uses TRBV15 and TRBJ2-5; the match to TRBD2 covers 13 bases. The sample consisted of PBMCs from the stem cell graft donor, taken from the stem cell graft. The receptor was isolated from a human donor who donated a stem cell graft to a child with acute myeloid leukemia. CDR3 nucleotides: TGTGCCACCAGCAGAGCGCCACTAGCGGGAGGGCGAGAGACCCAGTACTTC. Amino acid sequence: CATSRAPLAGGRETQYF. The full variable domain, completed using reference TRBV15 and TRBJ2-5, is DAMVIQNPRYQVTQFGKPVTLSCSQTLNHNVMYWYQQKSSQAPKLLFHYYDKDFNNEADTPDNFQSRRPNTSFCFLDIRSPGLGDTAMYLCATSRAPLAGGRETQYFGPGTRLLVL.